This entry describes one T cell receptor (beta chain). This entry comes from a study of CD8 T cells in Susac syndrome. When the RNA was reverse transcribed, random hexamers were used with an input of roughly 0.5 to 1 ug. One entry per CDR3 protein, called by TCRdb with MiXCR from the immunoSEQ multiplex PCR reads. The sample carries approximately 220,000 distinct CDR3 sequences, roughly 90% recorded once. The source of this sequence is a human donor with multiple sclerosis. What was sequenced was CD8+ T cells from PBMCs.

CDR3 nucleotides: TGCGCCAGCAGCTATGAACAGGGGCTTTCCTACGAGCAGTACTTC. Its translation is CASSYEQGLSYEQYF. The chain combines TRBV5-1 with TRBJ2-7; 7 positions match TRBD1. The CDR3 has 15 residues. The germline gives CDR1 SGHRS, CDR2 YFSETQ. Trimming at V came to 3 bases and at J to 1 base, leaving 7 bases not matched to a gene.